What follows is one T cell receptor (beta chain) and its context. Unsorted bulk tissue (roughly 20-31 mg) underwent RNA and DNA co-extraction. This entry is derived from a study of tumor-infiltrating lymphocytes in primary liver carcinoma. The investigators made TCR beta cDNA from approximately 0.5 ug total RNA, using a constant-region primer. Libraries covering TCR beta were generated through three nested multiplex PCR rounds (using a slightly modified ARM-PCR). Each CDR3 protein is one row after TCRdb ran MiXCR on the multiplex PCR reads. The sample has 95,000 to 100,000 distinct CDR3 sequences, about 70% seen once. The specimen was liver tumor tissue from sampling region 2. Sample subset: tumor region T2, inferior pole. The receptor's source is a woman aged 60-75 years with primary liver carcinoma and hepatitis B virus infection.

The CDR3, as DNA: TGCAGAGCTGACGGTGGAGGCACAGATACGCAGTATTTT. The encoded protein is CRADGGGTDTQYF. The V and J genes are TRBV29-1 and TRBJ2-3; D is undetermined. CDR1 SQVTM and CDR2 ANQGSEA come from the germline V gene. The CDR3 loop spans 13 amino acids.